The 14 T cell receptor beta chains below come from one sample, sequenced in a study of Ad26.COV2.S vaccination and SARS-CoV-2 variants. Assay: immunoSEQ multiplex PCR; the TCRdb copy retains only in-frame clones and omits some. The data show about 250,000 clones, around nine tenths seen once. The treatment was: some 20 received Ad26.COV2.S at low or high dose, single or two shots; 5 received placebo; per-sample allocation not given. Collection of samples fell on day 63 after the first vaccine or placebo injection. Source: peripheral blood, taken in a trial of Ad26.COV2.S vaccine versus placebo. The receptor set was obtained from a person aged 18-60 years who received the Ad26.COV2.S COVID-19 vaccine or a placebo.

DNA for the CDR3: TGTGCCACCAGCGACAGACCAGGACAGCCCCAGCATTTT. This gives the protein CATSDRPGQPQHF. V usage is TRBV24-1 and J usage is TRBJ1-5, with a tentative D call TRBD1 (5 bases). This CDR3 comprises 13 residues. The ends were cut back, 7 bases at V and 7 bases at J, with 13 bases in the middle. CDR1 is KGHDR, CDR2 SFDVKD, per germline.

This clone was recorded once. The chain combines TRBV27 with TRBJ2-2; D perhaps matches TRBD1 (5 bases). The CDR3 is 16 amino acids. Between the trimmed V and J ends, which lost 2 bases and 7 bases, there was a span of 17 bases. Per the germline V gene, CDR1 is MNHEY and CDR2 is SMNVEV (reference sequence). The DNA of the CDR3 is TGTGCCAGCAGTTTAACCCGAGTGGGGCTCGGCGGGGAGCTGTTTTTT. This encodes CASSLTRVGLGGELFF.

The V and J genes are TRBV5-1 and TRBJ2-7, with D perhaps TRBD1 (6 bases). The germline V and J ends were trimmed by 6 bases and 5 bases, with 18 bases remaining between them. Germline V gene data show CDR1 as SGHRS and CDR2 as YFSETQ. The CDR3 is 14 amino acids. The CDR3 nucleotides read TGCGCCAGCAACCCCAGGGGAATGAGGGACGAGCAGTACTTC. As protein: CASNPRGMRDEQYF.

As DNA, the CDR3 is TGTGCCAGCAGCGTAGGCAGATTGTACCAAGAGACCCAGTACTTC. Translation gives CASSVGRLYQETQYF. The V gene is TRBV14, the J gene TRBJ2-5; D gene ambiguous. In germline, CDR1 is SGHDN, CDR2 FVKESK. V was shortened by 5 bases and J by 0 bases, with 13 bases between the two germline ends. This CDR3 has 15 amino acids.

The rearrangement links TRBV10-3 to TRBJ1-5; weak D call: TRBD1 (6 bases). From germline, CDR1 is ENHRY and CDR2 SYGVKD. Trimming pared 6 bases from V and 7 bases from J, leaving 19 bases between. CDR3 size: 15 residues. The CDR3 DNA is TGTGCCATCAGCGATCACAGGGAAGGAGGACAGCCCCAGCATTTT. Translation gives CAISDHREGGQPQHF.

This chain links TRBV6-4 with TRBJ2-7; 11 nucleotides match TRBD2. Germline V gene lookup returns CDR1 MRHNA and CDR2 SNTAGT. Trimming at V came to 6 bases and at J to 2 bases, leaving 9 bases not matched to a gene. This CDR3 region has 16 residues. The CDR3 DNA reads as TGTGCCAGCAGCGCGCCGGGACTAGCGGCCGCCTACGAGCAGTACGTC. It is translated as CASSAPGLAAAYEQYV.

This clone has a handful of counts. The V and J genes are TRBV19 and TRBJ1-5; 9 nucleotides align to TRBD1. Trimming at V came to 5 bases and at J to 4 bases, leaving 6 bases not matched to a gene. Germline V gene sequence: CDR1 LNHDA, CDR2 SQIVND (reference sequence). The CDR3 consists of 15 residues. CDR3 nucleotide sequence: TGTGCCAGTAGTTCGGGACAGGGAGGGAATCAGCCCCAGCATTTT. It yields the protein CASSSGQGGNQPQHF.

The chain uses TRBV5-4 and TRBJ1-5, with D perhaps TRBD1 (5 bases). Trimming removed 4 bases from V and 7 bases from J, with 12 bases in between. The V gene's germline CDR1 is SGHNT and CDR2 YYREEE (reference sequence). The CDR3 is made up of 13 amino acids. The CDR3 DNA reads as TGTGCCAGCAGCCCTCCTTGGGGGCAGCCCCAGCATTTT. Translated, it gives CASSPPWGQPQHF.

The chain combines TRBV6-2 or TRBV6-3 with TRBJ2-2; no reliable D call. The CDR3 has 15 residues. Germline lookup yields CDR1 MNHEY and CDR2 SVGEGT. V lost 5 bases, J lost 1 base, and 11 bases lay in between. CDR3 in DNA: TGTGCCAGCAGTAACGGACGGAGGAACACCGGGGAGCTGTTTTTT. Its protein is CASSNGRRNTGELFF.

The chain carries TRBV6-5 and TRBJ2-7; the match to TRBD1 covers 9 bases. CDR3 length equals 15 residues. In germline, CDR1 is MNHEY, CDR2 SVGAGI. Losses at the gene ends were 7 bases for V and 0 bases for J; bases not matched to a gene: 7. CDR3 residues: CASTTKTGGSYEQYF. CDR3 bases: TGTGCCAGCACCACTAAGACAGGGGGCTCCTACGAGCAGTACTTC.

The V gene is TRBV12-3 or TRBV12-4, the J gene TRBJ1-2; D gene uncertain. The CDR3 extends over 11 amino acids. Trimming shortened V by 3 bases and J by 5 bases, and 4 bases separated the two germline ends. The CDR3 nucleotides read TGTGCCAGCAGTTTGCGTTATGGCTACACCTTC. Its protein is CASSLRYGYTF.

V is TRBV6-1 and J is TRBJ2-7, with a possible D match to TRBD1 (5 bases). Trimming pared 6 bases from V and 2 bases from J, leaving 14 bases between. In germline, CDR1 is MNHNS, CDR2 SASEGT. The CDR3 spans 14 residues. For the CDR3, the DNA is TGTGCCAGCAGACCTGGGGCTATGCCCTACGAGCAGTACGTC. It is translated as CASRPGAMPYEQYV.

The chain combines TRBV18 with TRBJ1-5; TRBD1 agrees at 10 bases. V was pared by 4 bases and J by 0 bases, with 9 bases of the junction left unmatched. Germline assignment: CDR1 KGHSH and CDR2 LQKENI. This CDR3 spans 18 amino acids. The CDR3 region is CASSRLGTGANSNQPQHF. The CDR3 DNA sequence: TGTGCCAGCTCACGACTCGGGACAGGGGCTAATAGCAATCAGCCCCAGCATTTT.

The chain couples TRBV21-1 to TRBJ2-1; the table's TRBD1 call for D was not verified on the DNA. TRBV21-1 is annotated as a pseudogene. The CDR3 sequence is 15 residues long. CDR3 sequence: CASSKGQRGGDEQFF. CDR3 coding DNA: TGTGCCAGCAGCAAAGGTCAGCGAGGGGGTGATGAGCAGTTCTTC.